This T cell receptor beta chain appears in the sequencing data of a study of T cell repertoires in aging, cancer and after chemotherapy. Study-level background: Patients with glioblastoma brain tumors were sampled before and after temozolomide-based therapy. About 8.8 million TCR reads were in the whole dataset. Study-level findings and limits: Immunological memory after chemotherapy cannot be judged from the repertoire data. Age-matched healthy donors had significantly more diverse, less clonal blood TCR repertoires than untreated cancer patients.

CDR3 size: 13 residues. The J segment lost 8 bases and the V segment lost 3 bases, leaving 4 bases of the junction unmatched. Germline V gene data show CDR1 as LNHNV and CDR2 as YYDKDF (reference sequence). TCR beta rearrangements were amplified from peripheral blood genomic DNA. Multiplex touch-down PCR with TRB-A/B primers amplified rearranged V-D-J TRB sequences. In TCRdb, the multiplex PCR reads were re-called with MiXCR into one record per CDR3 protein. The sample carries about 4,100 distinct CDR3 sequences, under 30% recorded once. By proportion, this clonotype is medium-sized. What it binds is unknown.

The chain couples TRBV15 to TRBJ1-2; 9 nucleotides agree with TRBD1. The origin of this receptor is a human donor with a solid tumor. Source material: blood. In nucleotides, the CDR3 is TGTGCCACCAGCAGTGACAGGGGGAGCGGCTACACCTTC. This sequence encodes CATSSDRGSGYTF.